This T cell receptor beta chain appears in the sequencing data of a study of blood T cell repertoires in COVID-19. Overall study context: The cDNA or gDNA used as material had been derived from T cells, B-cell-depleted T cells, or PBMCs.

Per germline, CDR1 SGHAT and CDR2 FQNNGV. The CDR3 totals 15 residues. Trimming at V came to 1 base and at J to 6 bases, leaving 5 bases not matched to a gene. Authors' processing steps: Reference gene primers were amplified, and this amplification served to estimate nucleated cell counts. Some clones are missing from TCRdb's copy, which holds only in-frame ones; the method was immunoSEQ multiplex PCR. V and J calls plus clone size are reproduced from that table; the DNA served to infer D and trimming. Of tens of thousands of clones detected, roughly 88% appear once; the ten largest clones hold under 8.5%.

The rearrangement links TRBV11-2 to TRBJ2-2; 7 bases agree with TRBD1. The specimen sequenced was peripheral blood. The TCR was taken from a man over 45 with active COVID-19. The CDR3 DNA follows: TGTGCCAGCAGCTTAGTCGCAACAGGGGCCGGGGAGCTGTTTTTT. Protein: CASSLVATGAGELFF.